The rows below give T cell receptor beta chains drawn from one sample of a study of blood T cell repertoires in COVID-19. Method: immunoSEQ multiplex PCR; TCRdb's copy keeps in-frame clones and lacks some. Found here are tens of thousands of clones, around 83% of them singletons; the top ten hold 20% to 25%. Sequencing was carried out using peripheral blood. The receptors derive from a man between 60 and 75 years old with acute or convalescent COVID-19. CDR3s include the opening cysteine and the closing phenylalanine or tryptophan. A D gene is named only where the DNA matches it firmly. Expanded clones are given a class, and other clones once, few, many or no size at all.

d_call	v_call	clone_size	j_call	cdr3_aa	cdr3_nt
NA	TRBV3-1/TRBV3-2	NA	TRBJ1-3	CASSQRSGNTIYF	TGTGCCAGCAGCCAACGCTCTGGAAACACCATATATTTT
NA	TRBV19	once	TRBJ1-1	CASKSRGALNTEAFF	TGTGCCAGTAAATCCCGGGGGGCTCTGAACACTGAAGCTTTCTTT
NA	TRBV12-5	NA	TRBJ2-5	CASGPSRGAQETQYF	TGTGCTAGTGGTCCCTCCCGGGGGGCCCAAGAGACCCAGTACTTC
TRBD1	TRBV7-2	NA	TRBJ2-5	CASSGRDRGKETQYF	TGTGCCAGCAGCGGTCGGGACAGGGGGAAGGAGACCCAGTACTTC
NA	TRBV29-1	NA	TRBJ2-7	CSVGVSSFYEQYF	TGCAGCGTTGGAGTCTCTAGCTTCTACGAGCAGTACTTC
NA	TRBV10-3	NA	TRBJ2-5	CAISEGAPGAQYF	TGTGCCATCAGTGAGGGGGCTCCGGGGGCCCAGTACTTC
NA	TRBV7-9	NA	TRBJ1-1	CASSFREGAEAFF	TGTGCCAGCAGCTTCAGGGAGGGGGCTGAAGCTTTCTTT
NA	TRBV5-6	NA	TRBJ1-2	CASSLWGGVFGGYTF	TGTGCCAGCAGCTTGTGGGGAGGGGTTTTTGGTGGCTACACCTTC
TRBD1	TRBV7-9	few	TRBJ1-1	CASSPDRGFSTEAFF	TGTGCCAGCAGCCCAGACAGGGGTTTTAGCACTGAAGCTTTCTTT
NA	TRBV6-6	NA	TRBJ2-7	CASSSLRSSYEQYF	TGTGCCAGCAGTTCCTTGCGAAGCTCCTACGAGCAGTACTTC
TRBD1	TRBV7-2	NA	TRBJ2-7	CASSSGTGSNEQYF	TGTGCCAGCAGCTCCGGGACAGGGAGCAACGAGCAGTACTTC
NA	TRBV9	NA	TRBJ2-1	CASSAGQTNYNEQFF	TGTGCCAGCAGCGCCGGACAGACGAATTACAATGAGCAGTTCTTC
TRBD2	TRBV15	NA	TRBJ2-7	CATSPRSGGVQYF	TGTGCCACCAGCCCCCGTAGCGGGGGGGTGCAGTACTTC
TRBD1	TRBV29-1	NA	TRBJ1-2	CSVASSYGQGYGYGYTF	TGCAGCGTTGCCTCCTCCTACGGACAGGGGTATGGATATGGCTACACCTTC